The 18 T cell receptor beta chains in this list originate from one sample, sequenced in a study of T-cell reconstitution after alpha-beta-depleted transplantation in children. Construction of the TCRbeta library involved unique molecular identifiers. TCRdb processed the PCR reads anew with MiXCR; each CDR3 protein has one entry. The data contain hundreds of thousands of distinct CDR3 sequences, over 9.5% of them singletons. Sequencing used PBMCs, obtained before TCRalphabeta/CD19-depleted stem cell transplant. These TCRs come from a child aged 2 to 10 with inherited bone marrow failure, due to receive a stem cell transplant.

In this sample, this clonotype turned up many times. V usage is TRBV11-2 and J usage is TRBJ1-1, with D possibly being TRBD1 (5 bases). The CDR3 consists of 14 residues. Germline CDR1 is SGHAT and CDR2 is FQNNGV. Trimming left V 5 bases short and J 0 bases short, with 10 bases between. The CDR3 sequence: CASSPDRMNTEAFF. The CDR3, as DNA: TGTGCCAGCAGCCCCGACAGAATGAACACTGAAGCTTTCTTT. The variable domain in full, with the rest retrieved from reference TRBV11-2 and TRBJ1-1, is EAGVAQSPRYKIIEKRQSVAFWCNPISGHATLYWYQQILGQGPKLLIQFQNNGVVDDSQLPKDRFSAERLKGVDSTLKIQPAKLEDSAVYLCASSPDRMNTEAFFGQGTRLTVV.

There are many counts of this clonotype. The J gene is TRBJ2-3, the V gene TRBV12-3 or TRBV12-4; 7 nucleotides line up with TRBD1. With V trimmed by 2 bases and J by 2 bases, 4 bases remained unmatched. This CDR3 comprises 15 residues. The CDR3 loop reads CASSLRGTATDTQYF. CDR3 nucleotide sequence: TGTGCCAGCAGTTTAAGGGGGACAGCCACAGATACGCAGTATTTT.

This clonotype was observed many times. This chain's CDR3 is CASSLVAGGLYNEQFF. CDR3 nucleotide sequence: TGTGCCAGCAGCCTTGTAGCGGGAGGGCTCTACAATGAGCAGTTCTTC. The chain is built from TRBV3-1 and TRBJ2-1; 11 bases line up with TRBD2. Trimming took 4 bases from V and 3 from J; bases not matched to a gene: 5. The V gene's germline CDR1 is LGHDT and CDR2 YNNKEL (reference sequence). This CDR3 spans 16 amino acids.

This clonotype was seen at least ten times. This chain connects TRBV12-3 or TRBV12-4 to TRBJ2-5, with D hard to call. The CDR3 has 14 amino acids. V dropped 6 bases and J dropped 2 bases, with 13 bases sitting between them. This CDR3 reads CASSFGPIQETQYF. The CDR3 coding sequence is TGTGCCAGCAGCTTCGGCCCCATTCAAGAGACCCAGTACTTC.

About this clonotype itself: The junction departs from germline at one end; a sequencing error may be responsible. The genes are TRBV20-1 and TRBJ2-4, with TRBD2 as a possible D gene (5 bases). The CDR3 has 15 residues. Germline V lookup: CDR1 DFQATT, CDR2 SNEGSKA (reference sequence). The CDR3 is CCAGTERLAKNIQYF. The CDR3 coding sequence is TGCTGTGCGGGTACCGAGCGGTTAGCCAAAAACATTCAGTACTTC.

This clonotype showed up many times. The rearrangement joins TRBV4-3 to TRBJ2-5; D is possibly TRBD2 (6 bases). The CDR3 extends over 15 amino acids. The germline V gene has CDR1 LGHNA and CDR2 YSLEER. V was cut by 3 bases and J by 2 bases, with 13 bases left in between. The CDR3 reads CASSHIAAAQETQYF. The CDR3 DNA reads TGCGCCAGCAGCCATATAGCGGCCGCTCAAGAGACCCAGTACTTC.

This clonotype came up many times. J is TRBJ2-1 and V is TRBV15, with D unclear. Germline-derived CDR1 and CDR2 are LNHNV and YYDKDF (reference sequence). CDR3 length equals 16 residues. The V end lost 0 bases, the J end lost 1 base, and 10 bases lay between the germline ends. CDR3 region: CATSRDNSRSYNEQFF. The CDR3 DNA reads TGTGCCACCAGCAGAGATAACAGTAGGTCCTACAATGAGCAGTTCTTC.

In this sample, this clonotype turned up many times. The chain is built from TRBV15 and TRBJ2-2; tentative D call: TRBD2 (6 bases). The V gene's germline CDR1 is LNHNV and CDR2 YYDKDF (reference sequence). Trimming shortened V by 4 bases and J by 2 bases, and 17 bases separated the two germline ends. The CDR3 length is 17 residues. CDR3 region: CATSKEGWSLNTGELFF. DNA of the CDR3: TGTGCCACCAGCAAGGAGGGGTGGTCCCTTAACACCGGGGAGCTGTTTTTT.

The genes are TRBV20-1 and TRBJ2-7, with a tentative D call TRBD2 (5 bases). CDR1 and CDR2 (germline): DFQATT, SNEGSKA (reference sequence). This CDR3 is 14 amino acids long. V lost 1 base, J lost 0 bases, and 10 bases lay in between. The CDR3 region is CSARAPSTSYEQYF. The CDR3 DNA reads TGCAGTGCTAGAGCCCCTAGCACCTCCTACGAGCAGTACTTC.

This clonotype has more than one count but fewer than ten. The chain has TRBV20-1 and TRBJ2-1; 7 nucleotides line up with TRBD2. Germline loops: CDR1 DFQATT, CDR2 SNEGSKA (reference sequence). J was trimmed by 5 bases and V by 2 bases; bases with no gene match: 6. CDR3 length: 14 residues. The DNA of the CDR3 is TGCAGTGCTAGAAGGCGGGAGCAACACAATGAGCAGTTCTTC. Amino acids: CSARRREQHNEQFF.

This chain uses TRBV27 with TRBJ2-7; D is perhaps TRBD2 (6 bases). Germline V lookup: CDR1 MNHEY, CDR2 SMNVEV (reference sequence). The CDR3 length is 13 residues. Trimming pared 5 bases from V and 5 bases from J, leaving 13 bases between. The DNA of the CDR3 is TGTGCCAGCAGTCTCGCGGGGCGAAACGAGCAGTACTTC. Protein sequence: CASSLAGRNEQYF.

This clonotype was counted ten times or more. The chain has TRBV29-1 and TRBJ2-2, with TRBD2 as a possible D gene (6 bases). The CDR3 has 12 amino acids. V was clipped by 4 bases and J by 7 bases, with 10 bases between them. The germline V gene has CDR1 SQVTM and CDR2 ANQGSEA. The CDR3 sequence: CSVVADHGELFF. The DNA of the CDR3 is TGCAGCGTTGTAGCGGATCACGGGGAGCTGTTTTTT.

This clonotype occurred many times. CDR3 sequence reads: CAIRQGGNNEQFF. CDR3 sequence (DNA): TGTGCCATCCGGCAGGGAGGGAACAATGAGCAGTTCTTC. The chain joins TRBV10-3 to TRBJ2-1; 7 bases map to TRBD2. The V gene's germline CDR1 is ENHRY and CDR2 SYGVKD. This CDR3 comprises 13 residues. The trim removed 8 bases at V and 5 bases at J, leaving 6 bases unmatched.

This clonotype was counted ten times or more. The chain recombines TRBV6-2 or TRBV6-3 with TRBJ2-2, with TRBD1 as a possible D gene (6 bases). Germline V gene data show CDR1 as MNHEY and CDR2 as SVGEGT. The V end lost 6 bases, the J end lost 0 bases, and 20 bases lay between the germline ends. The CDR3 is made up of 18 amino acids. The CDR3 region is CASSSDSSLYSNTGELFF. The CDR3 DNA follows: TGTGCCAGCAGCTCGGACAGTTCCCTCTATTCGAACACCGGGGAGCTGTTTTTT.

This clonotype was found many times. The rearrangement links TRBV28 to TRBJ2-7; tentative D call: TRBD2 (5 bases). This CDR3 is built from 16 residues. Looked up from germline, CDR1 is MDHEN and CDR2 is SYDVKM. Trimming removed 2 bases from V and 3 bases from J, with 17 bases in between. CDR3 region: CASSLSLRGDDYEQYF. In DNA, the CDR3 is TGTGCCAGCAGTTTAAGTCTCCGGGGAGACGACTACGAGCAGTACTTC.

In its sample, this clonotype was seen many times. The chain uses TRBV29-1 and TRBJ2-3; no clear D gene. This CDR3 spans 12 amino acids. V was trimmed by 1 base and J by 5 bases, leaving 7 bases between them. Germline CDR1 reads SQVTM; CDR2 reads ANQGSEA. The CDR3: CSVEASGDTQYF. The DNA of the CDR3 is TGCAGCGTTGAAGCCAGTGGAGATACGCAGTATTTT.

There are many counts of this clonotype. This chain uses TRBV3-1 with TRBJ2-1; TRBD1 matches at 7 bases. The CDR3 has 16 residues. The V and J ends lost 0 bases and 4 bases, in that order; junction bases with no gene match: 6. Germline lookup yields CDR1 LGHDT and CDR2 YNNKEL (reference sequence). For the CDR3, the DNA is TGTGCCAGCAGCCAAGAAACCCCGACAGGGTACAATGAGCAGTTCTTC. It codes for CASSQETPTGYNEQFF.

This clonotype has just a few counts. The chain recombines TRBV2 with TRBJ2-7; 10 bases align to TRBD2. With 6 bases clipped from V and 6 bases from J, the junction kept 11 bases outside the gene matches. This CDR3 region has 15 residues. Germline assignment: CDR1 SNHLY and CDR2 FYNNEI. This chain's CDR3 is CASSRPLAGVSEQYF. The DNA for the CDR3 is TGTGCCAGCAGCCGGCCGCTAGCGGGGGTTTCCGAGCAGTACTTC.